Listed below are T cell receptor beta chains from one sample, sequenced in a study of blood T cell repertoires in COVID-19. Libraries were prepared by immunoSEQ multiplex PCR; TCRdb keeps only in-frame clonotypes and omits some of them. The sample holds 90,000 to 140,000 clones, about four fifths seen once. Sequenced: peripheral blood. These receptors all stem from a woman in her sixties or seventies with acute or convalescent COVID-19. The CDR3 runs from the conserved cysteine through the conserved F or W. A D gene is named only where the DNA matches it firmly.

j_gene: TRBJ1-1
d_gene: NA
v_gene: TRBV2
CDR3aa: CASSEGGYVEAFF

j_gene: TRBJ2-2
d_gene: NA
v_gene: TRBV28
CDR3aa: CASSSSGELFF

j_gene: TRBJ2-1
d_gene: TRBD2
v_gene: TRBV30
CDR3aa: CAWSVITSGYEQFF

j_gene: TRBJ2-2
d_gene: TRBD1
v_gene: TRBV9
CDR3aa: CASSLGQGVNTGELFF

j_gene: TRBJ2-3
d_gene: TRBD2
v_gene: TRBV7-2
CDR3aa: CASRLAGGRDTQYF

j_gene: TRBJ2-7
d_gene: NA
v_gene: TRBV6-2/TRBV6-3
CDR3aa: CASSYSASLVF

j_gene: TRBJ1-5
d_gene: NA
v_gene: TRBV19
CDR3aa: CASSVRTPWGQPQHF

j_gene: TRBJ1-4
d_gene: NA
v_gene: TRBV27
CDR3aa: CASSPPINEKLFF

j_gene: TRBJ1-3
d_gene: TRBD1
v_gene: TRBV19
CDR3aa: CASSNPGQPASGNTIYF

j_gene: TRBJ2-3
d_gene: NA
v_gene: TRBV7-3
CDR3aa: CASSLRGPDTQYF

j_gene: TRBJ2-7
d_gene: TRBD1
v_gene: TRBV5-8
CDR3aa: CASSSRDRGSYEQYF

j_gene: TRBJ1-4
d_gene: NA
v_gene: TRBV30
CDR3aa: CACNPGLEEKLFF

j_gene: TRBJ2-1
d_gene: TRBD1
v_gene: TRBV6-1
CDR3aa: CASSYMGQGNEQFF

j_gene: TRBJ2-3
d_gene: TRBD2
v_gene: TRBV28
CDR3aa: CASSPEGLAGGTDTQYF

j_gene: TRBJ1-2
d_gene: TRBD1
v_gene: TRBV7-9
CDR3aa: CASSYLDRGEGYTF

j_gene: TRBJ1-5
d_gene: TRBD1
v_gene: TRBV28
CDR3aa: CASSSISQGSGNQPQHF